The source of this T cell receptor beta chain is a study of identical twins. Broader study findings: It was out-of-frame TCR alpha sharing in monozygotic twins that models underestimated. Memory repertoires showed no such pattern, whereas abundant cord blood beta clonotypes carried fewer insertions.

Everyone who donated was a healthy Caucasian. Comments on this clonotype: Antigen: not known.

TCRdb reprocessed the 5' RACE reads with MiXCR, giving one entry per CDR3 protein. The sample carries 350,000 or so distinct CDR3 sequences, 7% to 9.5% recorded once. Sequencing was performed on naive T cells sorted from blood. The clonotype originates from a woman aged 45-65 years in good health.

CDR3 amino acids: CASSYRWYEQFF. CDR3 sequence (DNA): TGTGCCAGCAGTTACAGGTGGTATGAGCAGTTCTTC. The J gene is TRBJ2-1, the V gene TRBV28, with D perhaps TRBD1 (5 bases). Looked up from germline, CDR1 is MDHEN and CDR2 is SYDVKM. The V end was cut by 4 bases, the J end by 8 bases, with 9 bases between. The CDR3 length is 12 residues.